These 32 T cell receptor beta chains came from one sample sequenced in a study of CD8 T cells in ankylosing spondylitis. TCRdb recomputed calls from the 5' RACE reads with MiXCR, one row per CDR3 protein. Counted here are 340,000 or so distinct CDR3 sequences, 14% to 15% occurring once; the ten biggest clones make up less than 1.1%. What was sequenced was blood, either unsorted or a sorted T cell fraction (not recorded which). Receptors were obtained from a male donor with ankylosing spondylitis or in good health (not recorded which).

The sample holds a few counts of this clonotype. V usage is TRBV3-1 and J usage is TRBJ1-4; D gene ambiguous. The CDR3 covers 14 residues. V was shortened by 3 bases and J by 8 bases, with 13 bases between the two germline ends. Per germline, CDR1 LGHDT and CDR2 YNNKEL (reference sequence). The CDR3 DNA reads TGTGCCAGCAGCCACCGGCAGGAGGGCGAAAAACTGTTTTTT. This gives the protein CASSHRQEGEKLFF.

The CDR3 reads CASSQVGGQYF. CDR3 DNA: TGTGCCAGCAGCCAAGTGGGGGGGCAGTACTTC. The J gene is TRBJ2-7, the V gene TRBV14, with a possible D match to TRBD2 (6 bases). V gave up 1 base and J gave up 9 bases, with 7 bases separating them. Germline CDR1 SGHDN, CDR2 FVKESK. The CDR3 contains 11 residues.

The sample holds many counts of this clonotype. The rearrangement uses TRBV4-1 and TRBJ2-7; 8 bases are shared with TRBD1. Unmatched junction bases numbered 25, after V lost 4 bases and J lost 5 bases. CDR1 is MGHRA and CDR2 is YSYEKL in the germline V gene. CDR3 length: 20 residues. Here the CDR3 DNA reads TGCGCCAGCAGCCTATCATCGGACAGGGCCTACACGGGACTTACCCACGAGCAGTACTTC. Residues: CASSLSSDRAYTGLTHEQYF.

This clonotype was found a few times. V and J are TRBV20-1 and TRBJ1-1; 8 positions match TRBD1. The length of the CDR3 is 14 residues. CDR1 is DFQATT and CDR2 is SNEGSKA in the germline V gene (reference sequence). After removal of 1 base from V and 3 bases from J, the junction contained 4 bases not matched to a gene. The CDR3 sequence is CSARVTGADTEAFF. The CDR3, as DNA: TGCAGTGCTAGAGTGACAGGGGCGGACACTGAAGCTTTCTTT.

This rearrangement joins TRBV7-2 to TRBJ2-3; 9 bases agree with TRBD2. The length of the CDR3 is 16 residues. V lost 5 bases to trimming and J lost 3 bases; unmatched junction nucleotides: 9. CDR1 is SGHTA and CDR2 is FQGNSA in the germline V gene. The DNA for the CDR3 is TGTGCCAGCAGCGGCCGACTAGCGGCTCAGACAGATACGCAGTATTTT. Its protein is CASSGRLAAQTDTQYF.

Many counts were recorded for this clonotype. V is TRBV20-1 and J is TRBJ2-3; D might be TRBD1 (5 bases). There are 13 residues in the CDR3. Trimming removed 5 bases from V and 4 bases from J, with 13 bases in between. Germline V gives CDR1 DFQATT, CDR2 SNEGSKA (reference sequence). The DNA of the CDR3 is TGCAGTGCTGGGGCAGGGTGGTCAGATACGCAGTATTTT. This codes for CSAGAGWSDTQYF.

This CDR3 is CASSLGAFNEKLFF. The CDR3, as DNA: TGTGCCAGCAGCTTGGGGGCCTTTAATGAAAAACTGTTTTTT. The gene calls are TRBV5-4 and TRBJ1-4; D is undetermined. V was trimmed by 0 bases and J by 4 bases, leaving 7 bases between them. The CDR3 is 14 residues long. The germline V gene encodes CDR1 SGHNT and CDR2 YYREEE (reference sequence).

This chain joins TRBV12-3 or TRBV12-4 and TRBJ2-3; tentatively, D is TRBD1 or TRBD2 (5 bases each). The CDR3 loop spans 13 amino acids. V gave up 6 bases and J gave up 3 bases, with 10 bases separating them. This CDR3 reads CASSIGGTDTQYF. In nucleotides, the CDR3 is TGTGCCAGCAGCATTGGGGGAACAGATACGCAGTATTTT.

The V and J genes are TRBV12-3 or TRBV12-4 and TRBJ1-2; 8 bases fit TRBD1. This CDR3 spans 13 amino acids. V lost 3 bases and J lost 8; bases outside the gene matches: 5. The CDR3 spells CASSLVTGDGYTF. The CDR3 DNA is TGTGCCAGCAGTTTGGTGACAGGGGACGGCTACACCTTC.

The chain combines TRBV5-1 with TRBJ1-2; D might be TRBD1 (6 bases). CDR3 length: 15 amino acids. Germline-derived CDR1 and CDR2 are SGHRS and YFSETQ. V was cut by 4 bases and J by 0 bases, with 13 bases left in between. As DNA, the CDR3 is TGCGCCAGCAGCGCACAGACAGGCGCTAACTATGGCTACACCTTC. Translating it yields CASSAQTGANYGYTF.

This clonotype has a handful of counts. DNA of the CDR3: TGTGCCAGCTCCGGACAGGGAAAGATTTCAAATCAGCCCCAGCATTTT. It is translated as CASSGQGKISNQPQHF. The chain employs TRBV18 and TRBJ1-5, with 8 bases fitting TRBD1. The junction had 11 bases not matched to a gene; V was cut back by 6 bases and J by 4 bases. Per germline, CDR1 KGHSH and CDR2 LQKENI. The CDR3 sequence is 16 residues long.

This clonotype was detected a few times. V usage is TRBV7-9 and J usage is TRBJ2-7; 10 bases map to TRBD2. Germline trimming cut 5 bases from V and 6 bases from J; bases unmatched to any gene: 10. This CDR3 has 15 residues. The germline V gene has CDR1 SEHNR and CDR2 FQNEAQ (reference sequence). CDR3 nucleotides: TGTGCCAGCAGCGCTAGCGGGAGACAAGTTCTCGAGCAGTACTTC. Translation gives CASSASGRQVLEQYF.

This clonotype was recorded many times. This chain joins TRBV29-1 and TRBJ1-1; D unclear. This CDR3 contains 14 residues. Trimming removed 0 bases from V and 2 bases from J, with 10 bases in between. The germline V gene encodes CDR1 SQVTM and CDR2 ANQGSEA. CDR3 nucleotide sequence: TGCAGCGTTGAAGATTGGCCTGCCAACACTGAAGCTTTCTTT. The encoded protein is CSVEDWPANTEAFF.

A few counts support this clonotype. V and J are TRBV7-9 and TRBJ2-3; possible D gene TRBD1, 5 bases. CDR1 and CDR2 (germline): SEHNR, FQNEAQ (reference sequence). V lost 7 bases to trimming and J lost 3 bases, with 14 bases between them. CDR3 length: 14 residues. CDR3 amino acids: CASNGAVKTDTQYF. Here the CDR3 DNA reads TGTGCCAGCAATGGGGCAGTGAAGACAGATACGCAGTATTTT.

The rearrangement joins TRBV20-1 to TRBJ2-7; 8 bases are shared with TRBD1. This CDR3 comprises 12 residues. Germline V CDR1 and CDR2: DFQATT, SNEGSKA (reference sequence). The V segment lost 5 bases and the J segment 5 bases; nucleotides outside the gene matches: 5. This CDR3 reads CSAHRGADEQYF. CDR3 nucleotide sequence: TGCAGTGCTCACAGGGGGGCAGACGAGCAGTACTTC.

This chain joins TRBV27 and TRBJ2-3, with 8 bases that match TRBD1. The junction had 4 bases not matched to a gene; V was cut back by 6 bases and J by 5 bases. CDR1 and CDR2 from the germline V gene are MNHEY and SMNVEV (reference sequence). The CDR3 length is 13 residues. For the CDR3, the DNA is TGTGCCAGCAGCCGGACAGGGATAGATACGCAGTATTTT. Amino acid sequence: CASSRTGIDTQYF.

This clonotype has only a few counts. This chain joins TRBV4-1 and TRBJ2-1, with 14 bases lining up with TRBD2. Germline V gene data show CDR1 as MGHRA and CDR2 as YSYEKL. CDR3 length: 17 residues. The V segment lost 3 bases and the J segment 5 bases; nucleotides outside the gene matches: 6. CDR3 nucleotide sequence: TGCGCCAGCAGCCAGGTACGGGGACTAGCGGGGGACAATGAGCAGTTCTTC. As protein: CASSQVRGLAGDNEQFF.

CDR3 nucleotide sequence: TGTGCCAGCAGTGATAGGAAGCCATCTGGGGCCAACGTCCTGACTTTC. This encodes CASSDRKPSGANVLTF. The chain is built from TRBV2 and TRBJ2-6; D uncertain. This CDR3 region has 16 residues. CDR1 and CDR2 from the germline V gene are SNHLY and FYNNEI. Trimming stripped 3 bases from V and 1 base from J, with 10 bases between. The full variable domain, rest sourced from reference TRBV2 and TRBJ2-6, is EPEVTQTPSHQVTQMGQEVILRCVPISNHLYFYWYRQILGQKVEFLVSFYNNEISEKSEIFDDQFSVERPDGSNFTLKIRSTKLEDSAMYFCASSDRKPSGANVLTFGAGSRLTVL.

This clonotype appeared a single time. The CDR3 here is CASRFLDTQYF. The CDR3 region has the DNA TGTGCCAGCAGGTTCTTAGATACGCAGTATTTT. This chain joins TRBV7-9 and TRBJ2-3; D remains ambiguous. The length of the CDR3 is 11 residues. V gave up 6 bases and J gave up 5 bases, with 6 bases separating them. CDR1 SEHNR and CDR2 FQNEAQ come from the germline V gene (reference sequence). Full variable domain (rest looked up from reference TRBV7-9 and TRBJ2-3): DTGVSQNPRHKITKRGQNVTFRCDPISEHNRLYWYRQTLGQGPEFLTYFQNEAQLEKSRLLSDRFSAERPKGSFSTLEIQRTEQGDSAMYLCASRFLDTQYFGPGTRLTVL.

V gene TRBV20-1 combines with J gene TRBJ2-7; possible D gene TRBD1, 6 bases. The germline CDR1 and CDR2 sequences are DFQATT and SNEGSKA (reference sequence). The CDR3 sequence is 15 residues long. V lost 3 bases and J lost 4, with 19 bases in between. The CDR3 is CSARSGRQGRYEQYF. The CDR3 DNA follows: TGCAGTGCTAGGTCAGGCCGGCAGGGGAGATACGAGCAGTACTTC.

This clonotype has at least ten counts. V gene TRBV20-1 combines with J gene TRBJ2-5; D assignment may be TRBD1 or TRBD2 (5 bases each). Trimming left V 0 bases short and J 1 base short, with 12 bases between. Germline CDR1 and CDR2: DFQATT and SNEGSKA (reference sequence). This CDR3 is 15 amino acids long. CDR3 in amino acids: CSARDPRDPQETQYF. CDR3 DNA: TGCAGTGCTAGAGATCCAAGGGACCCCCAAGAGACCCAGTACTTC.

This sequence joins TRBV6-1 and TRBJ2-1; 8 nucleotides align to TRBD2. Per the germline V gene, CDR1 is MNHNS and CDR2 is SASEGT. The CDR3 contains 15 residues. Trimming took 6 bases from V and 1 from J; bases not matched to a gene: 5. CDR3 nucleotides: TGTGCCAGCAGCAAGCGGGAGTCATCCTACAATGAGCAGTTCTTC. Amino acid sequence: CASSKRESSYNEQFF.

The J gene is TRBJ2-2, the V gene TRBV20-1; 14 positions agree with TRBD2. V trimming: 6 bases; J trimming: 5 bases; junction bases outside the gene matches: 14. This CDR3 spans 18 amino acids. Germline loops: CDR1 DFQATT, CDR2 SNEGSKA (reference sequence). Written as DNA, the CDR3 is TGCAGTGCCAGTGGGGGGACTAGCGGGAGAGTCGGGACCGGGGAGCTGTTTTTT. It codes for CSASGGTSGRVGTGELFF.

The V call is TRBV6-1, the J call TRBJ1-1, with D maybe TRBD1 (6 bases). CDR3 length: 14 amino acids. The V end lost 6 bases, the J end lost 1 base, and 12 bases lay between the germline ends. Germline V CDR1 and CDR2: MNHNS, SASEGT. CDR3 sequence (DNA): TGTGCCAGCAGGGTCGGGGGCGCGAACACTGAAGCTTTCTTT. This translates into CASRVGGANTEAFF.

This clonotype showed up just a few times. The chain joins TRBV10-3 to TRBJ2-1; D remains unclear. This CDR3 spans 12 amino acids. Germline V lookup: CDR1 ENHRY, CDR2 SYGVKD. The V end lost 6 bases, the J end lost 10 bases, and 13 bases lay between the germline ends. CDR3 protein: CAISSAISEQFF. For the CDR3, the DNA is TGTGCCATCAGCTCCGCGATCTCCGAGCAGTTCTTC.

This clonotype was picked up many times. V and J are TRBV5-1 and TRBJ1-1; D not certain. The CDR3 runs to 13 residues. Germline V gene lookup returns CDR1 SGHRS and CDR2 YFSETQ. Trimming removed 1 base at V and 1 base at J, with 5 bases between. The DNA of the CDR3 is TGCGCCAGCAGCTTGAACCGGAACACTGAAGCTTTCTTT. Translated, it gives CASSLNRNTEAFF.

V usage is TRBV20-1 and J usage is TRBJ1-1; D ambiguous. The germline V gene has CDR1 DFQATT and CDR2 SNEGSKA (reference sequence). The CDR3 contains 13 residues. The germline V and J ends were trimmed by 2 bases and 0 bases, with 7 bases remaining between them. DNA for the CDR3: TGCAGTGCTAGACGGAACTTGAACACTGAAGCTTTCTTT. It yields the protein CSARRNLNTEAFF.

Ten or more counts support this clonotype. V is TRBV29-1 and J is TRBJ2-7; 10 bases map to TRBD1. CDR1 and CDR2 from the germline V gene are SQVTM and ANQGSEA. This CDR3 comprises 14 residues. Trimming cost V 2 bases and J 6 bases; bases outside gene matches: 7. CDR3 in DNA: TGCAGCGTTGAACGATGGGACAGGGGCACCGAGCAGTACTTC. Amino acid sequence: CSVERWDRGTEQYF.

The CDR3 DNA sequence: TGCAGCGTTCAAGCGGGGTACAATGAGCAGTTCTTC. Translation: CSVQAGYNEQFF. The V call is TRBV29-1, the J call TRBJ2-1; 7 nucleotides match TRBD2. The CDR3 is made up of 12 amino acids. Germline V lookup: CDR1 SQVTM, CDR2 ANQGSEA. V shed 5 bases, J shed 4 bases, and the junction held 2 bases outside the gene matches.

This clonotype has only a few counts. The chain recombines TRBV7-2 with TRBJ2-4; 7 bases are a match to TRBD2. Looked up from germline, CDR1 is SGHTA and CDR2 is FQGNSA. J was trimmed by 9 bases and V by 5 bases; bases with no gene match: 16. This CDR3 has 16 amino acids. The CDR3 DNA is TGTGCCAGCAGCCCTACCGGGAGGTCCTTCAAAGGCATTCAGTACTTC. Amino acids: CASSPTGRSFKGIQYF.

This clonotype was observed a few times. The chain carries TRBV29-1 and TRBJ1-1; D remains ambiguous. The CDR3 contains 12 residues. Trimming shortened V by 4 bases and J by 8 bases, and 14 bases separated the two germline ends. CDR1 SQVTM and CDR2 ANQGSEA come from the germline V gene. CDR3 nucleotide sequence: TGCAGCGTTGTGCAGGATAAACACGAAGCTTTCTTT. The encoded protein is CSVVQDKHEAFF.

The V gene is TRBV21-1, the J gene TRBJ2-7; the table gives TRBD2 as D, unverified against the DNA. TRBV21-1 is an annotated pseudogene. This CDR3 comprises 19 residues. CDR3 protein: CASSDSHLRQMLQAYEQYF. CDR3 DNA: TGTGCCAGCAGCGACTCCCACTTAAGACAGATGCTCCAGGCCTACGAGCAGTACTTC.